This TCR beta chain originates from a study of cytomegalovirus exposure and HLA in healthy donors. Measured with immunoSEQ multiplex PCR; TCRdb has only the in-frame clones, and not every one. Here the sample spans 200,000 to 300,000 clones, more than 85% being singletons. Comment on this clone: The target antigen is unknown.

General study findings and limits: Most TCR sequences were uncommon, yet certain public TCRs appeared in many donors.

CDR3 length: 16 amino acids. Germline-derived CDR1 and CDR2 are SGHRS and YFSETQ. V was pared by 3 bases and J by 7 bases, with 19 bases between. The sequenced sample was PBMCs. This rearrangement joins TRBV5-1 to TRBJ1-4; D not certain. The sequence derives from a man aged 18 to 35 in good health and CMV-seropositive. The CDR3 sequence: CASSSMGSTVGEKLFF. As DNA, the CDR3 is TGCGCCAGCAGCTCTATGGGTAGTACTGTGGGTGAAAAACTGTTTTTT.